Described below is a single T cell receptor (beta chain) sequence and its context. What it recognizes is unknown. The sample originates from a study of shared clonotypes between healthy human individuals. Findings of the study overall: Among several donors, roughly 5.4% of naive CD4 clonotypes were found in common.

Trimming pared 3 bases from V and 3 bases from J, leaving 15 bases between. The CDR3 extends over 16 amino acids. Germline lookup yields CDR1 WNHNN and CDR2 SYGVQD (reference sequence). The run depth of the assay was deep. Only in-frame clones appear in the TCRdb table, and some are missing; sequencing was by immunoSEQ multiplex PCR. The sample contains approximately 2.1 million clones, approximately 93% of which appear only once. The clonotype originates from a man aged 18 to 29 in good health. Some clones in this sample may be carry-over from other donors' samples. This sequence joins TRBV10-1 and TRBJ2-1, with D maybe TRBD2 (6 bases). The sample consisted of naive CD4+ T cells from PBMCs. Subset here: CD45RA+ positively selected. The DNA for the CDR3 is TGCGCCAGCAGTGATTCCGCGGGAAAGGGCTACAATGAGCAGTTCTTC. Its protein is CASSDSAGKGYNEQFF.